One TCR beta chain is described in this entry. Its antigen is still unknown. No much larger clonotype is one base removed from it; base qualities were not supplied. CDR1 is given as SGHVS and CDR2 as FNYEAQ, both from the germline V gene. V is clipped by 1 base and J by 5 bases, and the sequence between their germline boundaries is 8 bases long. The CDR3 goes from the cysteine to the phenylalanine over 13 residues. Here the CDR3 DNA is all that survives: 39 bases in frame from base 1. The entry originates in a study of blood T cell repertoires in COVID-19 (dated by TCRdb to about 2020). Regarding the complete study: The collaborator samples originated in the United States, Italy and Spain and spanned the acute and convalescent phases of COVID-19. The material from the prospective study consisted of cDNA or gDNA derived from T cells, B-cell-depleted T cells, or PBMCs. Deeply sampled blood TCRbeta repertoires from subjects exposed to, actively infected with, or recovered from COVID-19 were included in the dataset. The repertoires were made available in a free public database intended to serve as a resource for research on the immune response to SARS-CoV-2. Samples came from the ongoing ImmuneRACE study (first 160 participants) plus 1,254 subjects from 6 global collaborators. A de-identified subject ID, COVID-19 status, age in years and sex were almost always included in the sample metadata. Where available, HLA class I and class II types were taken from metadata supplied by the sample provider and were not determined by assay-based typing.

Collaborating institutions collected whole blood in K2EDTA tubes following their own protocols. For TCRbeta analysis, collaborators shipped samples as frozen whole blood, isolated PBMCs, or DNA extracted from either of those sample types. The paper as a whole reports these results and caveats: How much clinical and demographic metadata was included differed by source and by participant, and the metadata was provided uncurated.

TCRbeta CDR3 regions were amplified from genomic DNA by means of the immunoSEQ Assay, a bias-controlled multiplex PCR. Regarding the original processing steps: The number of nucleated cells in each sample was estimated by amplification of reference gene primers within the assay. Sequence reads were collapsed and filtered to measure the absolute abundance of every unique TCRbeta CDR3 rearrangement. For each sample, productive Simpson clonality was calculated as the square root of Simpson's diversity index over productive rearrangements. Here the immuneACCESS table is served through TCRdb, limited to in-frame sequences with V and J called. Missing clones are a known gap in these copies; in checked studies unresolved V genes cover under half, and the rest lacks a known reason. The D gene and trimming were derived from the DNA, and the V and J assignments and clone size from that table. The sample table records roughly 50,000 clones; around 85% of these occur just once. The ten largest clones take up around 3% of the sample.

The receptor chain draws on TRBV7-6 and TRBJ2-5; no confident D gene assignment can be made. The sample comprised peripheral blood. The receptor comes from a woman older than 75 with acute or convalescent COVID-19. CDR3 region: CASSLGDKETQYF. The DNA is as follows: TGTGCCAGCAGCTTAGGAGATAAGGAGACCCAGTACTTC.